This T cell receptor beta chain came from a study of CD8 T cells in Susac syndrome. An amount of RNA that ranged from roughly 0.45 to 1 ug was reverse transcribed with random hexamers. Amplification of TCR beta CDR3 by immunoSEQ multiplex PCR spanned 54 Vbeta and 13 Jbeta. Via MiXCR, TCRdb re-called the immunoSEQ multiplex PCR reads, giving one row per CDR3 protein. This repertoire shows about 210,000 distinct CDR3 sequences, around 93% found once; its top ten account for under 0.2%. Patients having Susac syndrome satisfied recently defined diagnostic criteria for definite or probable disease. The sample was CD4+ T cells from PBMCs. The clonotype was recovered from a human donor with Susac syndrome.

The CDR3 nucleotides read TGTGCCATCGGGACACAGGGGGCTATGAGTGGCTACACCTTC. As protein: CAIGTQGAMSGYTF. V gene TRBV10-3 combines with J gene TRBJ1-2; the match to TRBD1 covers 9 bases. CDR1 is ENHRY and CDR2 is SYGVKD in the germline V gene. Unmatched junction bases numbered 11, after V lost 8 bases and J lost 7 bases. The length of the CDR3 is 14 residues.